The TCR beta chain under discussion was sequenced for a study of beta chain features in type 1 diabetes. Regarding the study as a whole: Within patients, naive, central memory and Treg TCRB repertoires seemed more similar than within healthy donors. Because the template was cDNA, high-expressing cells might be over-represented. There were fewer insertions and more deletions at the VDJ junctions of type 1 diabetes patients.

Of the isolated RNA, all was reverse transcribed, and so the sequenced material was expressed TCRB transcripts. Deep immunoSEQ sequencing covered naive, central memory and regulatory T cell samples. Using immunoSEQ multiplex PCR, the repertoire was profiled, and TCRdb retains in-frame clones only, with some absent. The sample records some 270,000 clones, 11% to 15% being singletons. This clone was seen only a few times. Its antigen is not identified. The CDR3 length is 11 residues. Germline values: CDR1 SQVTM, CDR2 ANQGSEA. Trimming took 5 bases from V and 6 from J, leaving 10 bases between them. The chain couples TRBV29-1 to TRBJ1-2; D unresolved. Sample: naive CD4+ T cells from blood. The receptor was derived from a woman aged 40-49 years in good health. The CDR3 nucleotides read TGCAGCGTTAGCGGGAGGGATGGCTACACCTTC. As protein: CSVSGRDGYTF.